This T cell receptor (beta chain) derives from a study of blood T cell repertoires in COVID-19. Study at large: There were acute and convalescent COVID-19 samples, and they came from the United States, Italy and Spain.

This clone has only one observation. Measured with immunoSEQ multiplex PCR; TCRdb has only the in-frame clones, and not every one. The profile covers over 200,000 clones, with 85% appearing a single time and about 19% taken by the ten largest. CDR1 and CDR2 (germline): SNHLY, FYNNEI. CDR3 size: 15 residues. With 1 base clipped from V and 4 bases from J, the junction kept 6 bases outside the gene matches. Enrollees, about 18 to 89 years old, lived in about two dozen US areas. Sequenced: PBMCs or T cells enriched from blood (not recorded which). This clonotype was sampled from a man in his forties who had recovered from COVID-19. J is TRBJ2-5 and V is TRBV2, with 7 bases aligning to TRBD1. CDR3 sequence: CASSEEGQSRETQYF. The DNA of the CDR3 is TGTGCCAGCAGTGAAGAGGGACAGTCGCGAGAGACCCAGTACTTC.